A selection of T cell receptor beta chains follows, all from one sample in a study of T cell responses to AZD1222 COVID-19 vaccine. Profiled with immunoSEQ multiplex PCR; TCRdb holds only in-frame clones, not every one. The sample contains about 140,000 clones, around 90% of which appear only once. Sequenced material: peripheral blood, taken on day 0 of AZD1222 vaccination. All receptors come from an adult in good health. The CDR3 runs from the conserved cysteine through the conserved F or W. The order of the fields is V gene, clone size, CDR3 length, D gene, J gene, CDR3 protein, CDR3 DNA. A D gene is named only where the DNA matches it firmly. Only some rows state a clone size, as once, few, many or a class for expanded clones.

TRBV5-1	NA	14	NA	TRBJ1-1	CASSLANGGAGAFF	TGCGCCAGCAGCTTGGCCAACGGGGGCGCGGGAGCTTTCTTT
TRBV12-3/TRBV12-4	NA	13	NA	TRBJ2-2	CASSLTLVGELFF	TGTGCCAGCAGTCTTACCCTTGTCGGGGAGCTGTTTTTT
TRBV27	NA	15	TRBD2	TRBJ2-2	CASSTGLAITGELFF	TGTGCCAGCAGTACCGGACTAGCGATCACCGGGGAGCTGTTTTTT
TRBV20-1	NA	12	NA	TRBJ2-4	CSASPQEKTQYF	TGCAGTGCTAGTCCCCAGGAAAAGACGCAGTACTTC
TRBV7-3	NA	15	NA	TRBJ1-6	CASSLTIGGSSPLHF	TGTGCCAGCAGCTTAACGATAGGAGGGTCTTCACCCCTCCACTTT
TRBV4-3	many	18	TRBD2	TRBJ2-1	CASSQDGSGRPPYNEQFF	TGCGCCAGCAGCCAAGACGGGAGCGGGAGGCCCCCCTACAATGAGCAGTTCTTC
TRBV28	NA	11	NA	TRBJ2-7	CASRNNYEQYF	TGTGCCAGCAGGAATAACTACGAGCAGTACTTC
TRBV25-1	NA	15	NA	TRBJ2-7	CASSEWGKEKSEQYF	TGTGCCAGCAGTGAATGGGGAAAGGAAAAGAGCGAGCAGTACTTC
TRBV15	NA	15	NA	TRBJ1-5	CATSRDLGRNQPQHF	TGTGCCACCAGCAGAGATCTGGGTAGGAACCAGCCCCAGCATTTT
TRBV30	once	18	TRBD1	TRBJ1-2	CAWSVGIGMAGGNYGYTF	TGTGCCTGGAGTGTCGGAATTGGTATGGCAGGGGGGAACTATGGCTACACCTTC
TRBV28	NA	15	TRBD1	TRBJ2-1	CASSSPGTGDLGQFF	TGTGCCAGCAGTTCGCCCGGGACAGGGGATTTAGGGCAGTTCTTC
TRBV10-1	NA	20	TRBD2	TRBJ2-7	CASSEGFGLAGSYWAYEQYF	TGCGCCAGCAGTGAGGGGTTTGGACTAGCGGGGTCTTATTGGGCCTACGAGCAGTACTTC
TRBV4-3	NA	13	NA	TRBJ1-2	CASSQEEGNGYTF	TGCGCCAGCAGCCAAGAGGAAGGGAATGGCTACACCTTC
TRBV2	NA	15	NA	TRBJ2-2	CASSETGWNTGELFF	TGTGCCAGCAGTGAAACCGGCTGGAACACCGGGGAGCTGTTTTTT
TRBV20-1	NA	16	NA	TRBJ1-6	CSASAAGSSYNSPLHF	TGCAGTGCTAGTGCGGCAGGGAGCTCCTATAATTCACCCCTCCACTTT
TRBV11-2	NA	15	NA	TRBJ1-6	CASSLGAGVNSPLHF	TGTGCCAGCAGCTTAGGGGCAGGGGTGAATTCACCCCTCCACTTT
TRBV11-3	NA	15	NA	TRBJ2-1	CASSPVTGLKGKQFF	TGTGCCAGCAGCCCTGTGACCGGACTTAAGGGGAAGCAGTTCTTC
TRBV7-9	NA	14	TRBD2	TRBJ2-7	CASSKTSGAYEQYF	TGTGCCAGCAGCAAGACTAGCGGGGCGTACGAGCAGTACTTC
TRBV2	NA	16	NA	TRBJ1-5	CASSEFRAASNQPQHF	TGTGCCAGCAGTGAGTTTAGGGCTGCTAGCAATCAGCCCCAGCATTTT
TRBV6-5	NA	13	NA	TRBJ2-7	CASRQPGAYEQYF	TGTGCCAGCAGACAACCCGGGGCCTACGAGCAGTACTTC
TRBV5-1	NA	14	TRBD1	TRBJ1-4	CASSSGQGGEKLFF	TGCGCCAGCAGCTCAGGACAGGGTGGTGAAAAACTGTTTTTT
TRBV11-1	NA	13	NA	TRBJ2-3	CASSLVPVDTQYF	TGTGCCAGCAGCTTAGTCCCGGTGGATACGCAGTATTTT
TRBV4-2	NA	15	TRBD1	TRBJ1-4	CASSSPTGRTGKLFF	TGTGCCAGCAGCTCGCCGACAGGGCGGACAGGAAAACTGTTTTTT
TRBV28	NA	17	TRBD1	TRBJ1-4	CASSQPGQGLTNEKLFF	TGTGCCAGCAGTCAACCGGGACAGGGTTTAACTAATGAAAAACTGTTTTTT
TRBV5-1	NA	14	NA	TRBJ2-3	CASSLGQSTDTQYF	TGCGCCAGCAGCTTGGGACAGAGCACAGATACGCAGTATTTT
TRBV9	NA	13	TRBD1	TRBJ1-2	CASSLGQGLGYTF	TGTGCCAGCAGCCTAGGACAGGGCTTGGGCTACACCTTC
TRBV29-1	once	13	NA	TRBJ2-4	CSVSVAGKGLAYF	TGCAGCGTTTCGGTGGCAGGGAAGGGGCTGGCGTACTTC
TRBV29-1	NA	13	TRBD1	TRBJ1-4	CSVGRTGNEKLFF	TGCAGCGTTGGTCGGACAGGGAATGAAAAACTGTTTTTT
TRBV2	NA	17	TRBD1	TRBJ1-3	CASSGGQGYSSGNTIYF	TGTGCCAGCAGCGGGGGACAGGGCTATTCCTCTGGAAACACCATATATTTT
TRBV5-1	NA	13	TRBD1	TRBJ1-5	CASSLQGDQPQHF	TGCGCCAGCAGCTTACAGGGGGACCAGCCCCAGCATTTT
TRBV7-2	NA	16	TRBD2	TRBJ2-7	CASSSWTSGRVPEQYF	TGTGCCAGCAGCTCGTGGACTAGCGGGAGGGTTCCCGAGCAGTACTTC
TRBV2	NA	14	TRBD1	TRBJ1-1	CASSEARRTGEAFF	TGTGCCAGCAGTGAAGCGAGACGGACAGGGGAAGCTTTCTTT
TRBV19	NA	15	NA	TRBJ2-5	CASSILGEMGETQYF	TGTGCCAGTAGTATTTTGGGGGAAATGGGAGAGACCCAGTACTTC
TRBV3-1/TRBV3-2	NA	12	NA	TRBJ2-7	CASSQSAYEQYF	TGTGCCAGCAGCCAAAGTGCTTACGAGCAGTACTTC
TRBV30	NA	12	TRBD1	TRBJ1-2	CAWSGQGYGYTF	TGTGCCTGGAGTGGACAGGGTTATGGCTACACCTTC
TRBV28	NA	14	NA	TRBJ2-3	CASSFQHLTDTQYF	TGTGCCAGCAGTTTTCAGCATCTCACAGATACGCAGTATTTT
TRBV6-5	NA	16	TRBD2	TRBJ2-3	CASSYSRTRSTDTQYF	TGTGCCAGCAGTTACTCGAGGACTAGGTCCACAGATACGCAGTATTTT
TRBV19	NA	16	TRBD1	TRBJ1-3	CASSSWTGGYGNTIYF	TGTGCCAGTAGTTCCTGGACAGGGGGCTACGGAAACACCATATATTTT
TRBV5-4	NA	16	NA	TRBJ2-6	CASIRRSAAGANVLTF	TGTGCCAGCATCAGACGGAGCGCCGCCGGGGCCAACGTCCTGACTTTC
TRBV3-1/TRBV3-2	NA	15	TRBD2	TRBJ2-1	CASSQGLAGYNEQFF	TGTGCCAGCAGCCAGGGACTAGCGGGTTACAATGAGCAGTTCTTC
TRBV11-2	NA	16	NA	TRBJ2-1	CASSSFGTSSYNEQFF	TGTGCCAGCAGCTCGTTCGGGACAAGCTCCTACAATGAGCAGTTCTTC
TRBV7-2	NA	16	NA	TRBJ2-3	CASSLEGGLSTDTQYF	TGTGCCAGCAGCCTGGAGGGTGGACTCAGCACAGATACGCAGTATTTT
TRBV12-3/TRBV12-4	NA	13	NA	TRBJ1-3	CASRAYSGNTIYF	TGTGCCAGCAGAGCCTACTCTGGAAACACCATATATTTT
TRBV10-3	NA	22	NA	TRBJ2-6	CAISEDYRGARGFQTGANVLTF	TGTGCCATCAGTGAGGACTACCGGGGGGCCAGAGGGTTCCAGACTGGGGCCAACGTCCTGACTTTC
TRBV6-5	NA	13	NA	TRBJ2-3	CASRRDGTDTQYF	TGTGCCAGCCGGCGGGACGGCACAGATACGCAGTATTTT
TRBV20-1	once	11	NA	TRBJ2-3	CSARDISTQYF	TGCAGTGCTAGGGACATATCTACGCAGTATTTT
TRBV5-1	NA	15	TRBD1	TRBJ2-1	CASSPGQGSYNEQFF	TGCGCCAGCAGCCCGGGACAGGGGTCCTACAATGAGCAGTTCTTC
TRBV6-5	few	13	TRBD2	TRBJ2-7	CASSYGEGYEQYF	TGTGCCAGCAGTTACGGGGAGGGCTACGAGCAGTACTTC
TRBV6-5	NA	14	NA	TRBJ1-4	CASSWSNMGEKLFF	TGTGCCAGCAGCTGGTCTAACATGGGTGAAAAACTGTTTTTT
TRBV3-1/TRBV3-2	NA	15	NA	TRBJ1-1	CASSPLERGNTEAFF	TGTGCCAGCAGCCCCTTGGAGAGGGGGAACACTGAAGCTTTCTTT
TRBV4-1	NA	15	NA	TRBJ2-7	CASSQERGTPYEQYF	TGCGCCAGCAGCCAAGAGAGGGGAACCCCCTACGAGCAGTACTTC
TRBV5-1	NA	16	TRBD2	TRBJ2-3	CASSQQRGISTDTQYF	TGCGCCAGCAGCCAGCAGCGGGGGATTAGCACAGATACGCAGTATTTT
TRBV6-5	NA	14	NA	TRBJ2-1	CASSYRSSYNEQFF	TGTGCCAGCAGTTACAGGAGCTCCTACAATGAGCAGTTCTTC